This TCR beta chain is drawn from a study of shared clonotypes between healthy human individuals. Overall study context: The study used three CD4 naive, three CD4 memory, two CD8 naive and one CD8 memory plate per donor. Findings and caveats of the study: Clonotypes shared by all four sorted-subset donors had higher generation probabilities than non-shared clonotypes.

As to this clone: Its matching antigen is unknown. The same CDR3 arises from other DNA sequences in this sample as well.

The method was immunoSEQ multiplex PCR; TCRdb's version includes in-frame clones alone and lacks a portion of them. The table includes about 2 million clones, roughly 94% detected once. Germline V gives CDR1 KGHSH, CDR2 LQKENI. V was shortened by 0 bases and J by 2 bases, with 5 bases between the two germline ends. The CDR3 totals 13 residues. The clonotype comes from a young man in good health. Material: naive CD4+ T cells sorted from blood. Subset reported: CD45RA+ positively selected. This chain links TRBV18 with TRBJ2-7; no firm D call. As DNA, the CDR3 is TGTGCCAGCTCACCACCGAGCGCCTACGAGCAGTACTTC. It translates to CASSPPSAYEQYF.